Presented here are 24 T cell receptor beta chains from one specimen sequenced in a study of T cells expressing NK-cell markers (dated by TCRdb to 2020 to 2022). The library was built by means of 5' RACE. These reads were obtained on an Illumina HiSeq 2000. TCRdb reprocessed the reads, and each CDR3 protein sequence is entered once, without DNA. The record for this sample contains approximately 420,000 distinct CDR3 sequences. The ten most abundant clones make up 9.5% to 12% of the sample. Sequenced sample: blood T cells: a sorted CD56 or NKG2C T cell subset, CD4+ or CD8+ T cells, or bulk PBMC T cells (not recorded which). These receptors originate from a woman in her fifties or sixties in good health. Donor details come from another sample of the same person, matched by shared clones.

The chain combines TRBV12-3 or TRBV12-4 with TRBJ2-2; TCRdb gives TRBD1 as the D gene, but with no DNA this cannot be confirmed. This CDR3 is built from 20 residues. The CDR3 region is CASSLRGTGGAKRDTGELFF.

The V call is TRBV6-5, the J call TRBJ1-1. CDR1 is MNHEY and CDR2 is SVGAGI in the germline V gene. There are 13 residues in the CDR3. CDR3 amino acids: CASSSRRSTEAFF.

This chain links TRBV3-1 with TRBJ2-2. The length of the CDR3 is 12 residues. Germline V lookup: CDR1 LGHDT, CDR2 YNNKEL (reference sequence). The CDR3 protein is CASSDFPGELFF.

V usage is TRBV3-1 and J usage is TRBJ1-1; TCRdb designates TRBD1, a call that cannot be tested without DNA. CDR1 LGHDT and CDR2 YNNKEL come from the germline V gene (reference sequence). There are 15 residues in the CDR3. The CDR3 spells CASSVVGASNTEAFF.

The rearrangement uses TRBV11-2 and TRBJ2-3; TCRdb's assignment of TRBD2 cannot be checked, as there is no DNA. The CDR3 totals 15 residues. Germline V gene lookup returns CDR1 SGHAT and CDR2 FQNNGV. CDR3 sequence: CASSPAGGPADTQYF.

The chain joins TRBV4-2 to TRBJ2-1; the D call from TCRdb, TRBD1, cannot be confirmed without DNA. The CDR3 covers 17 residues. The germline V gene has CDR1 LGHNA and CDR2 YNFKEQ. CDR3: CASSQARPLKDYNEQFF.

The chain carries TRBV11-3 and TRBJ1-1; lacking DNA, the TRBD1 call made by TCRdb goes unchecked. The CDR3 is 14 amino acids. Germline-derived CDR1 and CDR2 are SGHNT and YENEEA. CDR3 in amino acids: CASSLVGPGAEAFF.

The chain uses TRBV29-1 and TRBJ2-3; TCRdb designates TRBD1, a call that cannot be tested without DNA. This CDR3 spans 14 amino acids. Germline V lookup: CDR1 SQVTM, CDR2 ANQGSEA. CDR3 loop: CSALRWGPPDTQYF.

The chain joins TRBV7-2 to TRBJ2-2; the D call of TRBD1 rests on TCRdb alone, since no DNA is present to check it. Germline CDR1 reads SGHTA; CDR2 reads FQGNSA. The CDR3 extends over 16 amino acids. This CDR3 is CASSFGMRGQTGELFF.

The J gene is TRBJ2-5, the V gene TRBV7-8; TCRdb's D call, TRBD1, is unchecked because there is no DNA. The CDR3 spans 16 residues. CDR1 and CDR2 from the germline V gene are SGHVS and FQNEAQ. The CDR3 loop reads CASGYRDREEAETQYF.

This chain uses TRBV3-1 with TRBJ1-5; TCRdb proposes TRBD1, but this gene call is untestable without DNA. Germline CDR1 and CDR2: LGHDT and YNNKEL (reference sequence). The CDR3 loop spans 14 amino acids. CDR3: CASSPPGLNQPQHF.

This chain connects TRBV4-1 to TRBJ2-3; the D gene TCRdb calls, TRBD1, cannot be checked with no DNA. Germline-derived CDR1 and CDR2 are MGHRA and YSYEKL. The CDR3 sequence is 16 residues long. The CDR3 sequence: CASSQGDREGTDTQYF.

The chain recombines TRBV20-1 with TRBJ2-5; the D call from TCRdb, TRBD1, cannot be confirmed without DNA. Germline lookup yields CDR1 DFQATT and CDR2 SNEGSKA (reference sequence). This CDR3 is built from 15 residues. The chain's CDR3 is CSAREGQGSSETQYF.

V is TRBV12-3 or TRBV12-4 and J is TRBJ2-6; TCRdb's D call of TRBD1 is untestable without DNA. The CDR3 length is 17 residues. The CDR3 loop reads CASRRTGAFSGANVLTF.

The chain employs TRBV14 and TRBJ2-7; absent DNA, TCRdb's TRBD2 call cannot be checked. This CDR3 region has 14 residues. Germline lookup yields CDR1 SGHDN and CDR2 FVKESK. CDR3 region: CASSRPGLLGEQYF.

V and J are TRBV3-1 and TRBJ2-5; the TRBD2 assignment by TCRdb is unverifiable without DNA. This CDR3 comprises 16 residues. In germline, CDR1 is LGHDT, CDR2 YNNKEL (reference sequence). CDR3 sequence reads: CASRRASANTAETQYF.

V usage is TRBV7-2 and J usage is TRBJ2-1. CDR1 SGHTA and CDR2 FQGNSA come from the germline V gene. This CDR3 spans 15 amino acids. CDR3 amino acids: CASSLVRGSYNEQFF.

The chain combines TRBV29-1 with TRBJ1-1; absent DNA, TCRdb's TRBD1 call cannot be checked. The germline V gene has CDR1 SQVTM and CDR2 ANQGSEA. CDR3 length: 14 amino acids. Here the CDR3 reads CSVRGVQGDTEAFF.

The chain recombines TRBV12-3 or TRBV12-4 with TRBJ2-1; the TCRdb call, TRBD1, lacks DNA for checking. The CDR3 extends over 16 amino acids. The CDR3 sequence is CASRLLSLGERNEQFF.

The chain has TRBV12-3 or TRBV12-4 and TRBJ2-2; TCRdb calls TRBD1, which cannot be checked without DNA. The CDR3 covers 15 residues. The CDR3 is CASSLFQVQGGELFF.

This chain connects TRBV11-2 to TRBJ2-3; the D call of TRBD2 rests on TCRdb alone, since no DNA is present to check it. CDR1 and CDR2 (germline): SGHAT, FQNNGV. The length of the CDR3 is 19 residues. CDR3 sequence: CASSFPTSGRPRGTDTQYF.

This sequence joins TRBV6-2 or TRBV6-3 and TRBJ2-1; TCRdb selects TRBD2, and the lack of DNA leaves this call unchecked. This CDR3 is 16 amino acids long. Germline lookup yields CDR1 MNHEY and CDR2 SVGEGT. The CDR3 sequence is CASSYRGLAEYNEQFF.

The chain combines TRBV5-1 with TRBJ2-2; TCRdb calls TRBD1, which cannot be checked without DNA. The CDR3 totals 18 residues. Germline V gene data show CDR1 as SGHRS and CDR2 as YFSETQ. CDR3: CASSPSKDRGLDTGELFF.

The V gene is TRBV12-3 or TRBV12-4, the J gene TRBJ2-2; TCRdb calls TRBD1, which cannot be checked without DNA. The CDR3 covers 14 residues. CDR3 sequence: CASSFQGRTGELFF.